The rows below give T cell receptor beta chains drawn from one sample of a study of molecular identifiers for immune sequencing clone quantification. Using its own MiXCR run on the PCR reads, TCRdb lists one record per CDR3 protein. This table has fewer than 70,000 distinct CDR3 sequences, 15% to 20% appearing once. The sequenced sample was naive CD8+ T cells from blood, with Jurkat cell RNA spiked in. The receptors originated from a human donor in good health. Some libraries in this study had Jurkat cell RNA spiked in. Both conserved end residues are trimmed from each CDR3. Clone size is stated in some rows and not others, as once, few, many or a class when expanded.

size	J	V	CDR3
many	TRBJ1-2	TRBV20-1	SARPRDSREVA
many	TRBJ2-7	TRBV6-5	ASSPGTSEQY
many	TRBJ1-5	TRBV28	AGCKRVRGNQPQH
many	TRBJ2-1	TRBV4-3	ASSQDGSGRGVGEQF
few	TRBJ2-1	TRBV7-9	ASSSRIYNEQF
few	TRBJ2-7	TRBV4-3	ASSRDRLRTSGYEQY
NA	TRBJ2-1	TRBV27	ASSQDRVKDEQF
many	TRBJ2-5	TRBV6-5	ASSHQTGTVQETQY
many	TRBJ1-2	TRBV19	ASSSLGTGPDGYT
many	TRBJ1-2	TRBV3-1	ASSLRTGTNYGYT
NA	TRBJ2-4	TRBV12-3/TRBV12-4	ASSLTSGDGRY
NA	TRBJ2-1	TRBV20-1	SASGTGVDEQF
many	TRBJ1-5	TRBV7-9	ASSTSGAADQPQH
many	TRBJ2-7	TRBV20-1	SATGIAGENYEQY
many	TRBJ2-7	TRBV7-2	ASSLFPGVSSYEQY